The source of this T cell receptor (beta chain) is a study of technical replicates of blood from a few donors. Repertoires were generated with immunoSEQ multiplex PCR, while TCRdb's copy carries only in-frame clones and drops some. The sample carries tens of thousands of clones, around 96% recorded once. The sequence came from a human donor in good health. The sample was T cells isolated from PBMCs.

CDR3 DNA: TGCGCCAGCAGTGAGCGGTGGCAGGGTACAGATACGCAGTATTTT. Amino acids: CASSERWQGTDTQYF. V usage is TRBV10-2 and J usage is TRBJ2-3; the D gene is possibly TRBD1 (5 bases). The CDR3 runs to 15 residues. V was pared by 2 bases and J by 3 bases, with 12 bases between. CDR1 is WSHSY, CDR2 SAAADI, per germline.